This is a list of T cell receptor beta chains from one sample in a study of control samples from healthy donors and cancer patients. Libraries were prepared by immunoSEQ multiplex PCR; TCRdb keeps only in-frame clonotypes and omits some of them. The sample holds approximately 88,000 clones; roughly nine tenths are singletons and the top ten take roughly 0.92%. The specimen was blood. These receptors all stem from a woman under 40 in good health. Both conserved end residues are part of each CDR3. Each record gives: J gene, D gene, clone size, V gene, CDR3 protein, CDR3 DNA. A D gene is named only where the DNA matches it firmly. Size is omitted from some rows. Given values are once, few, many or a class for expanded clones.

J gene: TRBJ1-1
D gene: -
clone size: -
V gene: TRBV19
CDR3 protein: CASSIVFTSEAFF
CDR3 DNA: TGTGCCAGTAGTATAGTATTCACAAGTGAAGCTTTCTTT

J gene: TRBJ1-2
D gene: -
clone size: few
V gene: TRBV5-5
CDR3 protein: CASSLNPFGASYGYTF
CDR3 DNA: TGTGCCAGCAGCTTGAACCCGTTCGGGGCTAGCTATGGCTACACCTTC

J gene: TRBJ1-2
D gene: -
clone size: -
V gene: TRBV5-5
CDR3 protein: CASSTQGFYGYTF
CDR3 DNA: TGTGCCAGCAGTACACAGGGTTTCTATGGCTACACCTTC

J gene: TRBJ1-1
D gene: -
clone size: -
V gene: TRBV7-9
CDR3 protein: CASSLVMNTEAFF
CDR3 DNA: TGTGCCAGCAGCTTAGTTATGAACACTGAAGCTTTCTTT

J gene: TRBJ1-5
D gene: -
clone size: -
V gene: TRBV12-2
CDR3 protein: CASRLGFSGGNQPQHF
CDR3 DNA: TGTGCAAGTCGCTTAGGTTTTTCGGGCGGGAATCAGCCCCAGCATTTT

J gene: TRBJ1-2
D gene: -
clone size: -
V gene: TRBV6-5
CDR3 protein: CASSYSSWTPGYTF
CDR3 DNA: TGTGCCAGCAGTTACTCTTCTTGGACTCCTGGCTACACCTTC

J gene: TRBJ2-5
D gene: -
clone size: -
V gene: TRBV28
CDR3 protein: CASTYSGTPQETQYF
CDR3 DNA: TGTGCCAGCACTTATTCCGGGACACCCCAAGAGACCCAGTACTTC

J gene: TRBJ2-1
D gene: -
clone size: once
V gene: TRBV4-1
CDR3 protein: CASSGPGQSQYNEQFF
CDR3 DNA: TGCGCCAGCAGCGGCCCTGGGCAGAGCCAATACAATGAGCAGTTCTTC

J gene: TRBJ1-1
D gene: -
clone size: -
V gene: TRBV18
CDR3 protein: CASSPGKGVNTEAFF
CDR3 DNA: TGTGCCAGCTCACCGGGGAAAGGGGTCAACACTGAAGCTTTCTTT

J gene: TRBJ2-7
D gene: TRBD1
clone size: -
V gene: TRBV6-2/TRBV6-3
CDR3 protein: CASSYWQGAREQYF
CDR3 DNA: TGTGCCAGCAGTTACTGGCAGGGGGCTAGGGAGCAGTACTTC

J gene: TRBJ2-3
D gene: TRBD2
clone size: -
V gene: TRBV5-3
CDR3 protein: CARSCSGTSGRNGTDTQYF
CDR3 DNA: TGTGCCAGAAGCTGCTCCGGGACTAGCGGGCGTAATGGCACAGATACGCAGTATTTT

J gene: TRBJ2-6
D gene: -
clone size: -
V gene: TRBV18
CDR3 protein: CASSPRTGALSGANVLTF
CDR3 DNA: TGTGCCAGCTCACCGCGAACGGGGGCTCTCTCTGGGGCCAACGTCCTGACTTTC

J gene: TRBJ2-5
D gene: -
clone size: -
V gene: TRBV25-1
CDR3 protein: CASSERRQQETQYF
CDR3 DNA: TGTGCCAGCAGTGAACGGCGTCAGCAAGAGACCCAGTACTTC

J gene: TRBJ2-1
D gene: TRBD1
clone size: -
V gene: TRBV6-5
CDR3 protein: CASSSGTGMAYNEQFF
CDR3 DNA: TGTGCCAGCAGTTCCGGGACAGGGATGGCCTACAATGAGCAGTTCTTC

J gene: TRBJ2-3
D gene: -
clone size: -
V gene: TRBV6-5
CDR3 protein: CASTPTGRSTDTQYF
CDR3 DNA: TGTGCCAGCACCCCGACAGGGAGGTCCACAGATACGCAGTATTTT

J gene: TRBJ2-2
D gene: -
clone size: -
V gene: TRBV7-8
CDR3 protein: CASSRLAGNTGELFF
CDR3 DNA: TGTGCCAGCAGCCGCTTGGCAGGAAACACCGGGGAGCTGTTTTTT

J gene: TRBJ1-1
D gene: -
clone size: once
V gene: TRBV3-1/TRBV3-2
CDR3 protein: CASSRLSGTEAFF
CDR3 DNA: TGTGCCAGCAGCCGGCTTTCGGGCACTGAAGCTTTCTTT

J gene: TRBJ2-1
D gene: -
clone size: -
V gene: TRBV5-1
CDR3 protein: CASSLTASYNEQFF
CDR3 DNA: TGCGCCAGCAGCTTGACGGCCTCCTACAATGAGCAGTTCTTC

J gene: TRBJ2-7
D gene: TRBD2
clone size: -
V gene: TRBV5-1
CDR3 protein: CASSSQTSGGRIYEQYF
CDR3 DNA: TGCGCCAGCAGCTCCCAGACTAGCGGGGGGCGGATCTACGAGCAGTACTTC

J gene: TRBJ2-1
D gene: TRBD2
clone size: -
V gene: TRBV18
CDR3 protein: CASSPRLAAQQDEQFF
CDR3 DNA: TGTGCCAGCTCACCAAGACTAGCGGCCCAACAGGATGAGCAGTTCTTC

J gene: TRBJ2-1
D gene: -
clone size: -
V gene: TRBV29-1
CDR3 protein: CSVTTSSNEQFF
CDR3 DNA: TGCAGCGTTACCACCTCTAGTAATGAGCAGTTCTTC

J gene: TRBJ2-7
D gene: TRBD2
clone size: -
V gene: TRBV7-9
CDR3 protein: CASSLASGSYEQYF
CDR3 DNA: TGTGCCAGCAGCTTAGCTAGCGGGTCCTACGAGCAGTACTTC

J gene: TRBJ1-3
D gene: TRBD1
clone size: -
V gene: TRBV7-9
CDR3 protein: CASSFGQGARGNTIYF
CDR3 DNA: TGTGCCAGCAGCTTTGGACAGGGGGCGCGGGGAAACACCATATATTTT

J gene: TRBJ1-1
D gene: -
clone size: -
V gene: TRBV2
CDR3 protein: CASSEVYRMNTEAFF
CDR3 DNA: TGTGCCAGCAGTGAGGTATACAGGATGAACACTGAAGCCTTCTTT

J gene: TRBJ2-1
D gene: -
clone size: -
V gene: TRBV6-6
CDR3 protein: CASSNSGQRYNEQFF
CDR3 DNA: TGTGCCAGCAGCAATAGCGGCCAACGCTACAATGAGCAGTTCTTC

J gene: TRBJ1-5
D gene: TRBD1
clone size: -
V gene: TRBV6-2/TRBV6-3
CDR3 protein: CASSYYGTGRKYSNQPQHF
CDR3 DNA: TGTGCCAGCAGTTACTACGGGACAGGGCGTAAGTATAGCAATCAGCCCCAGCATTTT

J gene: TRBJ2-7
D gene: TRBD2
clone size: -
V gene: TRBV3-1/TRBV3-2
CDR3 protein: CASSPSGGVYEQYF
CDR3 DNA: TGTGCCAGCAGCCCCAGCGGGGGGGTCTACGAGCAGTACTTC

J gene: TRBJ2-1
D gene: TRBD2
clone size: -
V gene: TRBV4-1
CDR3 protein: CASRTSGSGNEQFF
CDR3 DNA: TGCGCCAGCAGGACTAGCGGGAGTGGGAATGAGCAGTTCTTC

J gene: TRBJ1-5
D gene: -
clone size: -
V gene: TRBV4-1
CDR3 protein: CASARQGDQPQHF
CDR3 DNA: TGCGCCAGTGCGCGTCAAGGGGATCAGCCCCAGCATTTT

J gene: TRBJ1-6
D gene: -
clone size: -
V gene: TRBV6-5
CDR3 protein: CASSSGTDSYNSPLHF
CDR3 DNA: TGTGCCAGCAGTTCAGGGACCGACTCCTATAATTCACCCCTCCACTTT

J gene: TRBJ2-3
D gene: TRBD1
clone size: -
V gene: TRBV5-1
CDR3 protein: CASSPPGQGARTDTQYF
CDR3 DNA: TGCGCCAGCAGCCCCCCGGGACAGGGGGCGAGAACAGATACGCAGTATTTT

J gene: TRBJ1-1
D gene: TRBD1
clone size: -
V gene: TRBV7-9
CDR3 protein: CASSSLGQGRPEAFF
CDR3 DNA: TGTGCCAGCAGCTCCTTGGGACAGGGGAGGCCTGAAGCTTTCTTT

J gene: TRBJ2-6
D gene: TRBD1
clone size: -
V gene: TRBV28
CDR3 protein: CASTYRDSSSGANVLTF
CDR3 DNA: TGTGCCAGCACTTACCGGGACAGTAGCTCTGGGGCCAACGTCCTGACTTTC

J gene: TRBJ2-7
D gene: TRBD2
clone size: once
V gene: TRBV27
CDR3 protein: CASSPILAGRKEQYF
CDR3 DNA: TGTGCCAGCAGTCCTATTCTAGCGGGAAGAAAGGAGCAGTACTTC

J gene: TRBJ1-1
D gene: TRBD1
clone size: -
V gene: TRBV6-2/TRBV6-3
CDR3 protein: CASSQPGQRRNAEAFF
CDR3 DNA: TGTGCCAGCAGCCAACCGGGACAGCGAAGGAACGCTGAAGCTTTCTTT

J gene: TRBJ1-6
D gene: TRBD1
clone size: -
V gene: TRBV6-6
CDR3 protein: CASGGTGATPLHF
CDR3 DNA: TGTGCCAGCGGAGGGACAGGGGCTACACCCCTCCACTTT

J gene: TRBJ2-2
D gene: -
clone size: -
V gene: TRBV3-1/TRBV3-2
CDR3 protein: CASSPVLTNTGELFF
CDR3 DNA: TGTGCCAGCAGCCCCGTCCTTACAAACACCGGGGAGCTGTTTTTT

J gene: TRBJ1-4
D gene: -
clone size: -
V gene: TRBV5-1
CDR3 protein: CASSLGLEINEKLFF
CDR3 DNA: TGCGCCAGCAGCTTGGGTCTCGAAATTAATGAAAAACTGTTTTTT

J gene: TRBJ2-1
D gene: -
clone size: -
V gene: TRBV6-5
CDR3 protein: CASSYVTGLYNEQFF
CDR3 DNA: TGTGCCAGCAGTTACGTAACCGGTCTCTACAATGAGCAGTTCTTC

J gene: TRBJ2-7
D gene: -
clone size: -
V gene: TRBV2
CDR3 protein: CASSFTVLSSYEQYF
CDR3 DNA: TGTGCCAGCAGTTTCACAGTACTGAGCTCCTACGAGCAGTACTTC

J gene: TRBJ2-1
D gene: -
clone size: -
V gene: TRBV24-1
CDR3 protein: CATRGPTNEQFF
CDR3 DNA: TGTGCCACCAGAGGACCAACCAATGAGCAGTTCTTC

J gene: TRBJ1-6
D gene: -
clone size: -
V gene: TRBV11-2
CDR3 protein: CASSTYFRDHNSPLHF
CDR3 DNA: TGTGCCAGCAGCACCTACTTCCGGGACCATAATTCACCCCTCCACTTT

J gene: TRBJ1-2
D gene: TRBD1
clone size: -
V gene: TRBV29-1
CDR3 protein: CSVEVGQGAGGYTF
CDR3 DNA: TGCAGCGTTGAAGTCGGGCAGGGGGCGGGTGGCTACACCTTC

J gene: TRBJ2-1
D gene: -
clone size: -
V gene: TRBV6-5
CDR3 protein: CASISYNEQFF
CDR3 DNA: TGTGCCAGCATCTCCTACAATGAGCAGTTCTTC

J gene: TRBJ1-6
D gene: -
clone size: -
V gene: TRBV7-9
CDR3 protein: CASSFPRDLSPLHF
CDR3 DNA: TGTGCCAGCAGCTTCCCCAGGGACCTTTCACCCCTCCACTTT

J gene: TRBJ2-7
D gene: -
clone size: -
V gene: TRBV14
CDR3 protein: CASSQVSGSRTGQYF
CDR3 DNA: TGTGCCAGCAGCCAAGTTTCGGGGTCCCGCACAGGGCAGTACTTC

J gene: TRBJ2-5
D gene: -
clone size: -
V gene: TRBV9
CDR3 protein: CASSVAISNIGETQYF
CDR3 DNA: TGTGCCAGCAGCGTAGCGATCAGCAATATCGGAGAGACCCAGTACTTC

J gene: TRBJ1-3
D gene: -
clone size: -
V gene: TRBV5-1
CDR3 protein: CASSSSQALGNTIYF
CDR3 DNA: TGCGCCAGCAGCTCGTCACAGGCTCTTGGAAACACCATATATTTT

J gene: TRBJ1-6
D gene: -
clone size: -
V gene: TRBV6-5
CDR3 protein: CASSYKETYNSPLHF
CDR3 DNA: TGTGCCAGCAGTTACAAAGAAACCTATAATTCACCCCTCCACTTT

J gene: TRBJ1-1
D gene: -
clone size: -
V gene: TRBV7-7
CDR3 protein: CASSQTMNTEAFF
CDR3 DNA: TGTGCCAGCAGCCAGACAATGAACACTGAAGCTTTCTTT

J gene: TRBJ2-5
D gene: -
clone size: -
V gene: TRBV18
CDR3 protein: CASSPQGDRQETQYF
CDR3 DNA: TGTGCCAGCTCCCCGCAAGGTGACAGACAAGAGACCCAGTACTTC

J gene: TRBJ1-5
D gene: -
clone size: -
V gene: TRBV18
CDR3 protein: CASSPGAGRDQPQHF
CDR3 DNA: TGTGCCAGCTCACCAGGGGCAGGGAGGGATCAGCCCCAGCATTTT

J gene: TRBJ2-5
D gene: -
clone size: few
V gene: TRBV4-2
CDR3 protein: CASSQEGVWETQYF
CDR3 DNA: TGTGCCAGCAGCCAAGAGGGAGTCTGGGAGACCCAGTACTTC

J gene: TRBJ1-3
D gene: -
clone size: -
V gene: TRBV29-1
CDR3 protein: CSVVVGNTIYF
CDR3 DNA: TGCAGCGTTGTAGTAGGAAACACCATATATTTT

J gene: TRBJ1-5
D gene: -
clone size: few
V gene: TRBV19
CDR3 protein: CARRPPGGGQPQHF
CDR3 DNA: TGTGCCAGGCGACCGCCGGGGGGGGGTCAGCCCCAGCATTTT

J gene: TRBJ2-5
D gene: -
clone size: -
V gene: TRBV28
CDR3 protein: CASSLGPGTQYF
CDR3 DNA: TGTGCCAGCAGTTTAGGTCCAGGGACCCAGTACTTC